This TCR beta chain was sequenced for a study of radiotherapy plus CTLA-4 blockade in lung cancer. Study context: Among patients, approximately 17% showed objective responses, and 31% had disease control.

TCRdb's table, derived via immunoSEQ multiplex PCR, lists solely in-frame clones and lacks some. Among tens of thousands of clones listed, over 65% were seen once. Comments on this clone: Its antigen is unidentified.

From germline, CDR1 is SGHTA and CDR2 FQGTGA. This CDR3 has 15 residues. Deletions cut 1 base from V and 6 bases from J, with 13 bases between. Focal radiation was given together with CTLA-4 blockade (ipilimumab) to patients with chemo-refractory metastatic non-small-cell lung cancer. Study conclusions and caveats: Per reports, early blood T cell clone dynamics, plus interferon-beta, forecast response most strongly. After treatment with radiotherapy plus ipilimumab, TCR clones that came from the tumor expanded in blood.

The clonotype originates from a human donor with non-small cell lung cancer who had a partial response to radiotherapy plus ipilimumab. This sequence joins TRBV7-3 and TRBJ2-1; maybe TRBD2 (7 bases). This material consisted of peripheral blood, taken from a patient treated with radiotherapy plus ipilimumab. CDR3 region: CASSLRGGGLNEQFF. DNA for the CDR3: TGTGCCAGCAGCTTAAGAGGGGGGGGTCTCAATGAGCAGTTCTTC.